Described below is a single T cell receptor beta chain sequence and its context. The record originates from a study of CD8+CD57+ T cells in acquired aplastic anemia. TCR beta VDJ and CDR3 profiles were obtained from a genomic DNA template. One entry per CDR3 protein, called by TCRdb with MiXCR from the reads. The data show 250,000 to 300,000 distinct CDR3 sequences, roughly 53% seen once. For sequencing, patients were chosen who had shown expansion of CD8+CD57+ cells by flow cytometry. V lost 3 bases to trimming and J lost 8 bases, with 7 bases between them. There are 10 residues in the CDR3. Germline V gives CDR1 SQVTM, CDR2 ANQGSEA.

The rearrangement uses TRBV29-1 and TRBJ1-2; D is possibly TRBD1 (5 bases). The TCR was taken from a human donor with aplastic anemia. The specimen was sorted CD4+, CD8+, or CD8+CD57+ T cells (not recorded which) from PBMCs. The CDR3, as DNA: TGCAGCGTTGATGGGGGGGGCTACACCTTC. Translating gives CSVDGGGYTF.